This record concerns one TCR beta chain sequence. The target of this receptor is not known. No qualities accompany the bases; no much larger clone lies one base away. Library preparation employed 5' RACE. The instrument was an Illumina HiSeq 2500. A second PCR of about 6 to 12 cycles was run with a J-beta primer mix and a sample-barcoded 5' primer. A unique molecular identifier was introduced onto each TCR beta cDNA molecule by a template-switch 5' adaptor carrying 12 random nucleotides. Each sample yielded at least 3 million CDR3-containing paired-end reads. First-strand cDNA was synthesized from all RNA with the Mint cDNA synthesis kit, primed by a TRBC-specific oligonucleotide. All cDNA was treated with uracil-DNA glycosylase and then went through a first 18-cycle PCR with the universal primers M1SS and BC2_uni_R. In the paper's pipeline: For normalization, 1 million high-quality reads, each with a distinct molecular identifier, were randomly selected from each sample. Reads sharing molecular identifiers were discarded rather than binned into consensus sequences. CDR3 identification, clonotype clustering and error correction used MiTCR with a Q25 quality threshold and the strictest error-elimination algorithm. Lower-bound total TCR beta diversity was estimated with a nonparametric unseen species model using Euler transformation. The public sequencing data were trimmed at Q25 with fastp and processed into clonotypes with MiXCR by TCRdb, which kept only in-frame beta chains. Each entry is one CDR3 protein sequence, shown with its most common DNA and genes. The authors' filters were not applied to this entry. The sample table lists 550,000 to 750,000 distinct CDR3 sequences, 20% to 25% of them with a count of one. The ten most abundant clones make up 3.5% to 4% of the sample.

The CDR3 starts with the cysteine, ends with the phenylalanine, and has 15 residues. Just CDR3 DNA is preserved here, 45 bases in frame from base 1. The junction carries 15 bases between V and J, which are trimmed by 6 bases and 4 bases respectively. From a lookup of the germline V gene, CDR1 and CDR2 are MNHEY and SVGAGI. The sample originates from a study of blood T cells in healthy people across ages (dated by TCRdb to between 2014 and 2016). Regarding the study in general: In model experiments, template switching captured about one uniquely barcoded TCR beta cDNA molecule for every two T cells. Four age groups were formed from the donors: young (average 16 years), middle-aged (approximately 40), aged (approximately 60) and long-lived (approximately 80). Donors of different ages were randomly distributed across sequencing lanes to avoid experimental bias. The study analyzed two additional independent replicas of 1 million unique cDNA reads from the same blood draw for two donors, one aged 18 to 29 and one aged 80 or older. To track age-related changes in TCR beta repertoire diversity, the study relied on deep sequencing normalized with unique cDNA molecular identifiers. Findings and caveats that apply to the study as a whole: Because donor CMV infection status was unknown, age-related changes in expanded clonotypes were potentially confounded. Compared with the aged group, the long-lived group had more naive CD4+ T cells, fewer expanded clones and increased TCR diversity, suggesting age selection. Estimates of total diversity based on one million sequenced T cells were considered lower bounds and underestimates. Since profiling was done on bulk unsorted PBMCs, naive and antigen-experienced compartments could not be conclusively compared. The percentage of naive T cells measured by flow cytometry correlated strongly with observed TCR beta diversity. As age increased, observed TCR beta diversity per million T cells dropped in a roughly linear way, and a significant reduction was already evident by age approximately 40.

The approximately 39 donors, aged about 6 to 100 years, were systemically healthy Caucasian individuals from Russia. Ten milliliters of peripheral blood were drawn from each donor into EDTA-treated Vacutainer tubes. Ficoll-Paque density-gradient centrifugation was used to isolate PBMCs, with at least 6 million per sample. Trizol reagent was used to extract total RNA from PBMCs, with at least 6 micrograms per sample. The percentages of naive CD45RAhigh/CD27high T cells were determined by flow cytometry on a PBMC aliquot from every donor. The sequence is built from TRBV6-5 and TRBJ2-2, with the identity of the D gene unclear. The receptor comes from a man in his 70s in good health. Sequencing used blood. For the CDR3, the sequence is CASSRLPTGTGELFF. The nucleotides read TGTGCCAGCAGCCGGCTACCAACGGGCACCGGGGAGCTGTTTTTT.